A selection of T cell receptor beta chains follows, all from one sample in a study of CD8 T cells in ankylosing spondylitis. In TCRdb, the 5' RACE reads were re-called with MiXCR into one record per CDR3 protein. The sample lists 700,000 to 850,000 distinct CDR3 sequences, approximately 10% occurring once. The specimen was blood, either unsorted or a sorted T cell fraction (not recorded which). These receptors originate from a male donor with ankylosing spondylitis. The conserved cysteine and the conserved F or W are not part of the CDR3 here.

J,V,CDR3
TRBJ2-3,TRBV29-1,SVRVEADTQY
TRBJ2-5,TRBV20-1,SARGLGTGEETQY
TRBJ1-4,TRBV5-1,ASSLWGWVDEKLF
TRBJ2-5,TRBV11-2,ASSPLWADQETQY
TRBJ2-3,TRBV30,AWSVSIGGPPDTQY
TRBJ1-1,TRBV20-1,SARESRGGTEAF
TRBJ1-2,TRBV5-1,ASSSASYLRGYT
TRBJ2-2,TRBV7-2,ASRSGLAGVGTGELF
TRBJ2-3,TRBV20-1,SANLLAVSDTQY
TRBJ2-3,TRBV20-1,SAPPQGAGTDTQY
TRBJ2-5,TRBV20-1,SARDGGRGETQY
TRBJ1-2,TRBV12-3/TRBV12-4,ASSYMAGIYGYT
TRBJ1-2,TRBV7-9,ASSPQRGQPNYGYT
TRBJ2-2,TRBV15,ATSRDRLGRPPDTGELF
TRBJ2-5,TRBV28,ASSSLGLETQY
TRBJ1-4,TRBV5-5,ASSFQPGPLEKLF
TRBJ2-1,TRBV20-1,SARDLASSYNEQF
TRBJ2-3,TRBV12-3/TRBV12-4,ASGQGGPDTQY
TRBJ2-5,TRBV5-1,ASSAEGAQY
TRBJ2-2,TRBV10-2,ASSEETGSYTGELF
TRBJ2-6,TRBV6-5,ASSSGSGANVLT
TRBJ2-5,TRBV5-8,ASSRTVKY
TRBJ1-1,TRBV12-3/TRBV12-4,ASSLILTSTEAF
TRBJ2-7,TRBV7-2,ASSLTPGGYEQY
TRBJ2-1,TRBV5-1,ASSVIAGVSYNEQF
TRBJ2-1,TRBV6-5,ASSSTLPVYNEQF
TRBJ2-3,TRBV7-2,ASSPRGLAGSTQY
TRBJ2-5,TRBV20-1,SARAGTTQETQY
TRBJ1-2,TRBV6-5,ASSYLDTGPGYT
TRBJ2-2,TRBV5-1,ASSRVANRENTGELF
TRBJ2-4,TRBV28,ASSLFSTLPALAKNIQY
TRBJ2-6,TRBV7-2,ASSPQRISGANVLT
TRBJ1-3,TRBV6-5,ASSYSQGRYGNTIY
TRBJ1-2,TRBV7-9,ASSLMEDYGYT
TRBJ2-1,TRBV5-1,ASSPAGSEHSYNEQF
TRBJ1-1,TRBV10-3,AISPGQGGTEAF
TRBJ2-1,TRBV7-9,ASRPGTEQF
TRBJ2-3,TRBV20-1,SAWDRGADTQY
TRBJ2-1,TRBV27,ASMASGTKQF
TRBJ2-7,TRBV29-1,SVGGFDEQY
TRBJ2-1,TRBV6-5,ASKDLNEQF
TRBJ2-1,TRBV6-5,ASSSGGKQF
TRBJ2-5,TRBV5-1,ASSLEFAGGGETQY
TRBJ1-2,TRBV20-1,SATGGAYGYT
TRBJ2-2,TRBV12-3/TRBV12-4,ASSASGTLGGELF
TRBJ2-7,TRBV20-1,SARDLPEDYEQY
TRBJ2-4,TRBV20-1,SARDRSRLAKNIQY
TRBJ2-1,TRBV24-1,ATSDLSARSYNEQF